Reported below is one TCR beta chain. In the original analysis: Counts of nucleated cells, estimated from reference gene primer amplification, were obtained. The repertoire was sequenced with immunoSEQ multiplex PCR; TCRdb's copy has only in-frame clones and lacks some. The DNA gave D and trimming, while V, J and clone size come from that table. The repertoire includes about 380,000 clones, 85% of them detected once, and 3% to 4% sits in the top ten. This sample stems from a study of blood T cell repertoires in COVID-19. This receptor was obtained from a woman aged 18-29 years with acute or convalescent COVID-19. What was sequenced was peripheral blood.

CDR3 region: CASSVAGTVNNEQFF. The CDR3 nucleotides read TGTGCCAGCAGCGTAGCCGGTACGGTTAACAATGAGCAGTTCTTC. This chain links TRBV9 with TRBJ2-1; no reliable D call. This CDR3 is 15 amino acids long. Deletions cut 0 bases from V and 5 bases from J, with 12 bases between. Germline V lookup: CDR1 SGDLS, CDR2 YYNGEE.